This T cell receptor beta chain was sequenced in a study of post-analysis software for immune sequencing data. Study-wide background: Disease courses included relapsing-remitting, secondary progressive and progressive-relapsing multiple sclerosis. Study results and caveats: Comparison of patients with controls showed roughly five TRBV segments more frequent in patients, TRBV5-6, TRBV5-1 and TRBV20-1 among them. Significantly lower normalized Chao1 diversity was found in patients with multiple sclerosis relative to controls.

CDR3 size: 13 residues. Trimming cost V 3 bases and J 2 bases, with 9 bases left between them. Germline CDR1 reads SGHDT; CDR2 reads YYEEEE. A word on this clonotype: What it recognizes is unknown.

Presence of unique molecular identifiers characterized the TCR beta cDNA libraries. The source material, about 0.9 to 11 million T cells, gave rise to roughly 500,000 cDNA molecules. TCRdb used MiXCR to reprocess the PCR reads, holding one entry per CDR3 protein. The sample lists around 400,000 distinct CDR3 sequences, about 40% occurring once. The source of this sequence is a girl under 10 years old with multiple sclerosis. The chain has TRBV5-6 and TRBJ2-7, with D unclear. The material sequenced was blood. CDR3 amino acids: CASSSIMAYEQYF. CDR3 nucleotide sequence: TGTGCCAGCAGCTCCATCATGGCCTACGAGCAGTACTTC.